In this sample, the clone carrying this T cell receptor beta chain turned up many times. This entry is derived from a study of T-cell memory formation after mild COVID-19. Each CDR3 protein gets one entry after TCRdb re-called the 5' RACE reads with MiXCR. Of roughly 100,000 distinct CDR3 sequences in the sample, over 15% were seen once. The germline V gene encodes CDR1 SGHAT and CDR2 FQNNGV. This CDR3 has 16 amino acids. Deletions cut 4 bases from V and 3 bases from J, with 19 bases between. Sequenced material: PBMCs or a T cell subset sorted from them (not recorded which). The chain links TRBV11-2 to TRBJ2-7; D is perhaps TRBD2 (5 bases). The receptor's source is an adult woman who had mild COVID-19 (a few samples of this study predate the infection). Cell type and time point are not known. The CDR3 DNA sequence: TGTGCCAGCAGCTCCGGTCTCGCGGGTAGGAGCTACGAGCAGTACTTC. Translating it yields CASSSGLAGRSYEQYF.